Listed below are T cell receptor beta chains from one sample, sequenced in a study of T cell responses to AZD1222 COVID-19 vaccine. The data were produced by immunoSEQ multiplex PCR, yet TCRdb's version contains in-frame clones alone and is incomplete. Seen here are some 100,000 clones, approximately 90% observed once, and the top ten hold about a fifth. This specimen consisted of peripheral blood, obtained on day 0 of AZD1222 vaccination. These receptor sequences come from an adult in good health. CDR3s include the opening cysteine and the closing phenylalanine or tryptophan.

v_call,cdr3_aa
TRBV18,CASSPRWSLQETQYF
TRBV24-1,CATSPTGLETQYF
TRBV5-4,CASSLEGGRTEAFF
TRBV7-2,CASSDSGTPLSYTF
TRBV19,CASSMGQTQGTAFF
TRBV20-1,CSAGGDYEQYF
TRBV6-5,CASSYSGQRYNEQFF
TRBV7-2,CASSLFNPTNEKLFF
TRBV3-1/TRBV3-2,CASSHRSGYGYTF
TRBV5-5,CASSTTGTSYEQYF
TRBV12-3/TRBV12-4,CASSPRSRGEAFF
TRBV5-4,CASSLDRGGLHNEQFF
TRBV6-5,CASSYRQGAKDTQYF
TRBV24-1,CATSDLQEGNNEQFF
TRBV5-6,CASSLGLASYYEQYF
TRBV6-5,CASSPGDRDTEAFF
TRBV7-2,CASSPGRPRMNTEAFF
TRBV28,CASSFGAQPQHF
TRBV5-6,CASSRAYEQYF
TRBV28,CASKRGVNQPQHF
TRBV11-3,CASSKGVSGGGQFF
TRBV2,CASSSVPWGYTF
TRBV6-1,CASSEGRGRGSYNSPLHF
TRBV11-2,CASSKNPSREETQYF
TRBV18,CASSTPGQPIFF
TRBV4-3,CASSQDLIPGEQFF
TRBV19,CASRDRRNQPQHF
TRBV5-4,CASSPPGRYNEQFF
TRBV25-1,CASSSWDGLGEAFF
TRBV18,CASSSPSRMNTEAFF
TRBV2,CASTSQRRGTEAFF
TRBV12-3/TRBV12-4,CASSLGTDYGYTF
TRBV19,CASSLGTVYGYTF
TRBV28,CASSLAIQATNEKLFF
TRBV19,CASSNPGEGGVHLHF
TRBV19,CASSMDFAYGYTF
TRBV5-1,CASSFSPGSGVGEQYF
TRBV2,CASKYRDSNQPQHF
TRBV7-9,CASSPGQGGTNEKLFF
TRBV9,CASSVGQGFSYEQYF
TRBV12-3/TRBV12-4,CASRDSRYGYTF
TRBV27,CASSRQGINPYEQYF
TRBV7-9,CASSSAGQGTEAFF
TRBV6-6,CASGRIFLQGTYEQYF